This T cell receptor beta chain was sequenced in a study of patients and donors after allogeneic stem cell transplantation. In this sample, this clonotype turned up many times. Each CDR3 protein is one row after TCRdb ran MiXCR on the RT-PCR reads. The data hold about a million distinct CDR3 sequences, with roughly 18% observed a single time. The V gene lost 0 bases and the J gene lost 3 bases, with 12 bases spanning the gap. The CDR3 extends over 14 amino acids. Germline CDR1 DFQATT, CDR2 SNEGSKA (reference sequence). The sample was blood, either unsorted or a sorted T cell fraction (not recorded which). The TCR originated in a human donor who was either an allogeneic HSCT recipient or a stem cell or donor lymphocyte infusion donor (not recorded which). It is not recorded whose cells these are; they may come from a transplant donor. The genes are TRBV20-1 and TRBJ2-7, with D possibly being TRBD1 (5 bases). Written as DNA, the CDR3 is TGCAGTGCTAGAGAGGGCATAAGGGGCTACGAGCAGTACTTC. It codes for CSAREGIRGYEQYF.